Shown below are 30 T cell receptor beta chains from a single sample sequenced in a study of sequential checkpoint blockade in melanoma. Noted treatment: randomized to nivolumab then ipilimumab (arm A) or the reverse (arm B). Libraries were prepared by immunoSEQ multiplex PCR; TCRdb keeps only in-frame clonotypes and omits some of them. The sample contains 23,000 or so clones, 55% to 70% of which appear only once. Sequences were derived from CD8+ T cells sorted from blood (inferred from file names), sampled from a patient given nivolumab and ipilimumab in sequence. These receptors originate from a human donor with melanoma.

This chain links TRBV4-1 with TRBJ1-1; D may be TRBD1 (6 bases). The CDR3 is made up of 13 amino acids. V lost 3 bases to trimming and J lost 7 bases, with 12 bases between them. Germline V CDR1 and CDR2: MGHRA, YSYEKL. CDR3 nucleotides: TGCGCCAGCAGCCATACATCACAGGGTGAAGCTTTCTTT. Translated, it gives CASSHTSQGEAFF.

V is TRBV7-8 and J is TRBJ1-5, with a tentative D call TRBD1 (6 bases). Per germline, CDR1 SGHVS and CDR2 FQNEAQ. The length of the CDR3 is 17 residues. V was pared by 2 bases and J by 3 bases, with 17 bases between. The CDR3 DNA is TGTGCCAGCAGCTTATCGGACGGACAGCCATTCAATCAGCCCCAGCATTTT. Its protein is CASSLSDGQPFNQPQHF. The whole variable domain, remainder taken from reference TRBV7-8 and TRBJ1-5, is GAGVSQSPRYKVAKRGQDVALRCDPISGHVSLFWYQQALGQGPEFLTYFQNEAQLDKSGLPSDRFFAERPEGSVSTLKIQRTQQEDSAVYLCASSLSDGQPFNQPQHFGDGTRLSIL.

The J gene is TRBJ2-2, the V gene TRBV7-9, with D possibly being TRBD2 (5 bases). V lost 5 bases and J lost 5, with 6 bases in between. This CDR3 is built from 12 residues. Germline loops: CDR1 SEHNR, CDR2 FQNEAQ (reference sequence). CDR3 DNA: TGTGCCAGCAGCGAGGGAACCGGGGAGCTGTTTTTT. This codes for CASSEGTGELFF.

This clone was recorded only once. The chain employs TRBV4-1 and TRBJ1-2; 10 bases are shared with TRBD1. The CDR3 loop spans 14 amino acids. After removal of 4 bases from V and 7 bases from J, the junction contained 6 bases not matched to a gene. Germline V lookup: CDR1 MGHRA, CDR2 YSYEKL. The CDR3: CASSPGTGESGYTF. Written as DNA, the CDR3 is TGCGCCAGCAGCCCCGGGACAGGGGAGAGTGGCTACACCTTC.

This chain links TRBV7-2 with TRBJ2-5, with a possible D match to TRBD2 (6 bases). The CDR3 sequence is 19 residues long. V was trimmed by 4 bases and J by 1 base, leaving 25 bases between them. Germline CDR1 and CDR2: SGHTA and FQGNSA. CDR3 coding DNA: TGTGCCAGCAGCTCAACCGGGACTGGGTTTCGTGGCATCCAAGAGACCCAGTACTTC. This encodes CASSSTGTGFRGIQETQYF.

This chain connects TRBV14 to TRBJ1-3, with TRBD1 matching 9 bases. V was pared by 4 bases and J by 1 base, with 5 bases of the junction left unmatched. The CDR3 sequence is 16 residues long. Germline V gene data show CDR1 as SGHDN and CDR2 as FVKESK. The CDR3 DNA reads as TGTGCCAGCAGCCCACAGGGGGCGATTTCTGGAAACACCATATATTTT. Amino acid sequence: CASSPQGAISGNTIYF. Filled out from reference TRBV14 and TRBJ1-3, the complete variable domain reads EAGVTQFPSHSVIEKGQTVTLRCDPISGHDNLYWYRRVMGKEIKFLLHFVKESKQDESGMPNNRFLAERTGGTYSTLKVQPAELEDSGVYFCASSPQGAISGNTIYFGEGSWLTVV.

The chain combines TRBV5-4 with TRBJ2-3; 9 bases align to TRBD2. The length of the CDR3 is 14 residues. The germline V gene has CDR1 SGHNT and CDR2 YYREEE (reference sequence). After removal of 0 bases from V and 5 bases from J, the junction contained 1 base not matched to a gene. Here the CDR3 reads CASSLASGVDTQYF. Written as DNA, the CDR3 is TGTGCCAGCAGCTTGGCTAGCGGGGTAGATACGCAGTATTTT.

This clone was found once. The sample holds other DNA sequences that translate to the same CDR3. V usage is TRBV18 and J usage is TRBJ1-5, with 9 bases lining up with TRBD1. The length of the CDR3 is 17 residues. Germline V gene data show CDR1 as KGHSH and CDR2 as LQKENI. After removal of 0 bases from V and 5 bases from J, the junction contained 8 bases not matched to a gene. CDR3 DNA sequence: TGTGCCAGCTCACCACCCCGCCTCGGGACAGGGTATCAGCCCCAGCATTTT. Its protein is CASSPPRLGTGYQPQHF.

This clone was seen a handful of times. The V call is TRBV6-1, the J call TRBJ2-7, with 8 nucleotides matching TRBD1. The CDR3 contains 15 residues. Germline V gives CDR1 MNHNS, CDR2 SASEGT. With V trimmed by 3 bases and J by 6 bases, 10 bases remained unmatched. The CDR3 is CASSETWTGSGEQYF. The DNA of the CDR3 is TGTGCCAGCAGTGAGACCTGGACAGGGTCGGGCGAGCAGTACTTC.

DNA of the CDR3: TGCGCCAGCAGCCAAGAGGGGGAGACCTCACAGGGGGTATGGAATGAGCAGTTCTTC. Translated, it gives CASSQEGETSQGVWNEQFF. The J gene is TRBJ2-1, the V gene TRBV4-3; 8 nucleotides match TRBD1. V lost 0 bases and J lost 7; bases outside the gene matches: 17. This CDR3 has 19 residues. Germline V CDR1 and CDR2: LGHNA, YSLEER.

This clone was seen only a few times. Additional DNA sequences in this sample encode the identical CDR3. This rearrangement joins TRBV27 to TRBJ2-1; weak D call: TRBD2 (6 bases). The V and J ends lost 3 bases and 12 bases respectively, with 21 bases between them. The CDR3 length is 15 residues. The germline CDR1 and CDR2 sequences are MNHEY and SMNVEV (reference sequence). This CDR3 reads CASSLGGGAYSGQFF. CDR3 bases: TGTGCCAGCAGTTTGGGGGGTGGGGCATACTCTGGGCAGTTCTTC.

Points on this clone: One end of the junction fails to match germline, which may point to a read error. V usage is TRBV7-9 and J usage is TRBJ2-1; 10 bases fit TRBD2. The germline CDR1 and CDR2 sequences are SEHNR and FQNEAQ (reference sequence). CDR3 size: 15 residues. CDR3: CASSTGGTSAPPVLF. CDR3 DNA sequence: TGTGCCAGCAGCACGGGAGGGACTAGCGCCCCACCAGTACTCTTC.

V is TRBV27 and J is TRBJ1-3, with unresolved D. The germline V gene encodes CDR1 MNHEY and CDR2 SMNVEV (reference sequence). The CDR3 has 13 amino acids. Deletions cut 6 bases from V and 2 bases from J, with 8 bases between. The CDR3 DNA reads TGTGCCAGCAGGGGTACAGCTGGAAACACCATATATTTT. Translating it yields CASRGTAGNTIYF.

The chain joins TRBV19 to TRBJ2-1, with 8 bases matching TRBD2. With 10 bases clipped from V and 5 bases from J, the junction kept 16 bases outside the gene matches. The CDR3 runs 16 residues. Germline assignment: CDR1 LNHDA and CDR2 SQIVND (reference sequence). In DNA form, the CDR3 reads TGTGCCACCAGTGGATGGGGCGGGGGGCCGAACAATGAGCAGTTCTTC. Protein sequence: CATSGWGGGPNNEQFF.

This chain links TRBV4-1 with TRBJ2-5; TRBD2 is a possible D gene (5 bases). This CDR3 spans 13 amino acids. Germline V CDR1 and CDR2: MGHRA, YSYEKL. V was trimmed by 3 bases and J by 7 bases, leaving 12 bases between them. CDR3 sequence (DNA): TGCGCCAGCAGCCATGATGGCCGGGGGACCCAGTACTTC. This encodes CASSHDGRGTQYF.

This chain uses TRBV4-3 with TRBJ1-1, with D possibly matching TRBD1 (5 bases). V lost 1 base, J lost 6 bases, and 12 bases lay in between. The CDR3 has 14 amino acids. Germline V gene lookup returns CDR1 LGHNA and CDR2 YSLEER. CDR3 sequence reads: CASSQVEGQAEAFF. The CDR3, as DNA: TGCGCCAGCAGCCAAGTGGAGGGGCAGGCTGAAGCTTTCTTT.

V usage is TRBV6-5 and J usage is TRBJ2-2, with D maybe TRBD1 (6 bases). Trimming removed 6 bases from V and 2 bases from J, with 10 bases in between. The CDR3 loop spans 14 amino acids. Germline CDR1 MNHEY, CDR2 SVGAGI. CDR3 in DNA: TGTGCCAGCAGCACAGGGACCAACACCGGGGAGCTGTTTTTT. It specifies CASSTGTNTGELFF.

V usage is TRBV9 and J usage is TRBJ1-1; tentatively, D is TRBD1 (6 bases). This CDR3 is built from 14 residues. V was pared by 1 base and J by 2 bases, with 9 bases between. Germline loops: CDR1 SGDLS, CDR2 YYNGEE. The CDR3 sequence: CASSVTGPNTEAFF. The CDR3 region has the DNA TGTGCCAGCAGCGTAACAGGGCCCAACACTGAAGCTTTCTTT.

The rearrangement joins TRBV28 to TRBJ1-1, with 9 bases identical to TRBD1. The CDR3 consists of 14 residues. With 5 bases clipped from V and 6 bases from J, the junction kept 7 bases outside the gene matches. Germline assignment: CDR1 MDHEN and CDR2 SYDVKM. The CDR3 sequence: CASSGGTGWSEAFF. As DNA, the CDR3 is TGTGCCAGCAGTGGAGGGACAGGGTGGTCTGAAGCTTTCTTT.

V gene TRBV4-1 combines with J gene TRBJ2-1; D remains unclear. This CDR3 spans 15 amino acids. V was pared by 6 bases and J by 0 bases, with 12 bases between. Germline CDR1 and CDR2: MGHRA and YSYEKL. Here the CDR3 DNA reads TGCGCCAGCAGAAACTGGGCGAGCTCCTACAATGAGCAGTTCTTC. It translates to CASRNWASSYNEQFF.

The chain couples TRBV28 to TRBJ1-5; 7 nucleotides agree with TRBD1. This CDR3 has 18 residues. The V segment lost 2 bases and the J segment 2 bases; nucleotides outside the gene matches: 12. The germline gives CDR1 MDHEN, CDR2 SYDVKM. The CDR3 here is CASSLLSLGGDGNQPQHF. CDR3 bases: TGTGCCAGCAGTTTACTTTCGTTAGGGGGCGACGGCAATCAGCCCCAGCATTTT.

This sequence joins TRBV7-3 and TRBJ1-2, with 7 bases that match TRBD1. The ends lost 8 bases at V and 6 bases at J; junction bases unmatched: 3. Germline lookup yields CDR1 SGHTA and CDR2 FQGTGA. The CDR3 contains 11 residues. Written as DNA, the CDR3 is TGTGCCAGCGGGACAGAGCATGGCTACACCTTC. Amino acids: CASGTEHGYTF.

The CDR3 bases are TGTGCCAGTAGTACACGCGCGGGAGAGTTCTATGGCTACACCTTC. Its translation is CASSTRAGEFYGYTF. The chain links TRBV19 to TRBJ1-2; D remains unclear. The length of the CDR3 is 15 residues. Trimming stripped 4 bases from V and 4 bases from J, with 16 bases between. Per the germline V gene, CDR1 is LNHDA and CDR2 is SQIVND (reference sequence). The whole variable domain, remainder taken from reference TRBV19 and TRBJ1-2, is DGGITQSPKYLFRKEGQNVTLSCEQNLNHDAMYWYRQDPGQGLRLIYYSQIVNDFQKGDIAEGYSVSREKKESFPLTVTSAQKNPTAFYLCASSTRAGEFYGYTFGSGTRLTVV.

This clone appeared a few times. CDR3 DNA: TGTGCCAGCAGCTTAACCAGCGGGGCTAACAATGAGCAGTTCTTC. This codes for CASSLTSGANNEQFF. V is TRBV7-8 and J is TRBJ2-1, with TRBD2 matching over 7 bases. The germline CDR1 and CDR2 sequences are SGHVS and FQNEAQ. The CDR3 loop spans 15 amino acids. Trimming removed 2 bases from V and 5 bases from J; junction bases left unmatched: 6.

This clone is a singleton in its sample. The CDR3 is CASSGLAGGHYNEQFF. CDR3 coding DNA: TGTGCCAGCAGCGGACTAGCGGGGGGACACTACAATGAGCAGTTCTTC. The V gene is TRBV9, the J gene TRBJ2-1; 13 bases map to TRBD2. The CDR3 is made up of 16 amino acids. Losses at the gene ends were 3 bases for V and 3 bases for J; bases not matched to a gene: 3. CDR1 SGDLS and CDR2 YYNGEE come from the germline V gene. The full variable domain, its missing parts supplied by reference TRBV9 and TRBJ2-1, is DSGVTQTPKHLITATGQRVTLRCSPRSGDLSVYWYQQSLDQGLQFLIQYYNGEERAKGNILERFSAQQFPDLHSELNLSSLELGDSALYFCASSGLAGGHYNEQFFGPGTRLTVL.

V usage is TRBV7-3 and J usage is TRBJ1-1, with a tentative D call TRBD1 (6 bases). This CDR3 has 14 amino acids. V lost 4 bases, J lost 1 base, and 10 bases lay in between. CDR1 and CDR2 from the germline V gene are SGHTA and FQGTGA. The CDR3 DNA follows: TGTGCCAGCAGCTGGGGGGGCACGAACACTGAAGCTTTCTTT. Its translation: CASSWGGTNTEAFF.

This clone was detected only once. The chain recombines TRBV7-3 with TRBJ1-6, with a tentative D call TRBD1 (6 bases). This CDR3 has 16 amino acids. The ends were cut back, 4 bases at V and 8 bases at J, with 18 bases in the middle. Per the germline V gene, CDR1 is SGHTA and CDR2 is FQGTGA. CDR3: CASSSLGGRSDSPLHF. The CDR3 bases are TGTGCCAGCAGCTCGCTGGGGGGGCGGTCGGATTCACCCCTCCACTTT.

This chain joins TRBV19 and TRBJ1-5, with D unclear. Looked up from germline, CDR1 is LNHDA and CDR2 is SQIVND (reference sequence). This CDR3 has 13 amino acids. The V and J ends lost 7 bases and 3 bases respectively, with 10 bases between them. The CDR3 loop reads CASTLEINQPQHF. The CDR3 DNA is TGTGCCAGTACCTTGGAGATCAATCAGCCCCAGCATTTT.

The chain has TRBV7-9 and TRBJ1-4; D remains ambiguous. The V end was cut by 6 bases, the J end by 3 bases, with 5 bases between. The CDR3 contains 12 residues. Germline CDR1 is SEHNR and CDR2 is FQNEAQ (reference sequence). This chain's CDR3 is CASRSSNEKLFF. CDR3 sequence (DNA): TGTGCCAGCAGGTCGTCTAATGAAAAACTGTTTTTT. Looking up the rest from reference TRBV7-9 and TRBJ1-4 gives the full variable domain: DTGVSQNPRHKITKRGQNVTFRCDPISEHNRLYWYRQTLGQGPEFLTYFQNEAQLEKSRLLSDRFSAERPKGSFSTLEIQRTEQGDSAMYLCASRSSNEKLFFGSGTQLSVL.

The table lists this clone with a few counts. The J gene is TRBJ2-3, the V gene TRBV7-3, with 7 bases fitting TRBD1. Trimming took 4 bases from V and 1 from J; bases not matched to a gene: 11. CDR1 is SGHTA, CDR2 FQGTGA, per germline. The CDR3 extends over 17 amino acids. CDR3 DNA: TGTGCCAGCAGCTCAGGGGACAGTCCTCTCGGCACAGATACGCAGTATTTT. Encoded protein: CASSSGDSPLGTDTQYF.